Each of the 32 T cell receptor beta chains below was sequenced from the same sample in a study of T cell responses to AZD1222 COVID-19 vaccine. Clones were read by immunoSEQ multiplex PCR, and TCRdb kept only the in-frame ones, dropping some. The data contain 180,000 or so clones, roughly 92% of them singletons. Sequencing was performed on peripheral blood, taken on day 0 of AZD1222 vaccination. The receptors originated from an adult in good health.

This clone was picked up one time. The gene calls are TRBV12-3 or TRBV12-4 and TRBJ1-1; D is uncertain. This CDR3 is 12 amino acids long. V was shortened by 2 bases and J by 10 bases, with 11 bases between the two germline ends. The CDR3 DNA reads TGTGCCAGCAGTTTACCCCCAGGCGGAGCTTTCTTT. Protein: CASSLPPGGAFF.

This chain connects TRBV5-1 to TRBJ1-4; tentatively, D is TRBD1 (6 bases). V was shortened by 5 bases and J by 3 bases, with 11 bases between the two germline ends. Germline CDR1 SGHRS, CDR2 YFSETQ. This CDR3 spans 14 amino acids. This CDR3 reads CASRAGEPNEKLFF. The CDR3 DNA reads as TGCGCCAGCAGGGCAGGGGAACCTAATGAAAAACTGTTTTTT.

The chain uses TRBV5-4 and TRBJ2-7; 11 positions match TRBD2. Germline CDR1 and CDR2: SGHNT and YYREEE (reference sequence). J gave up 0 bases and V 0 bases, and 5 bases lay outside the gene matches. The CDR3 loop spans 17 amino acids. The CDR3 here is CASSLATSGAFSYEQYF. CDR3 nucleotide sequence: TGTGCCAGCAGCTTGGCGACTAGCGGGGCCTTCTCCTACGAGCAGTACTTC.

The rearrangement links TRBV6-1 to TRBJ2-2; 8 bases map to TRBD2. The germline gives CDR1 MNHNS, CDR2 SASEGT. J was trimmed by 4 bases and V by 1 base; bases with no gene match: 8. The CDR3 is made up of 17 amino acids. CDR3 in amino acids: CASSEGTSRATTGELFF. In DNA, the CDR3 is TGTGCCAGCAGTGAAGGGACTAGCCGGGCGACCACCGGGGAGCTGTTTTTT.

The genes are TRBV9 and TRBJ1-6; the D gene is possibly TRBD1 (6 bases). The CDR3 totals 14 residues. Per germline, CDR1 SGDLS and CDR2 YYNGEE. Trimming took off 0 bases at V and 10 bases at J, with 11 bases between the two ends. The CDR3 region is CASSVEQGGSPLHF. CDR3 DNA: TGTGCCAGCAGCGTAGAACAGGGAGGATCACCCCTCCACTTT.

The chain employs TRBV12-5 and TRBJ1-2; a weak D match, TRBD1 (6 bases). CDR1 and CDR2 from the germline V gene are LGHNT and FRNRAP. The V end lost 5 bases, the J end lost 6 bases, and 16 bases lay between the germline ends. The CDR3 covers 14 residues. CDR3: CASGTGMDSHGYTF. As DNA, the CDR3 is TGTGCTAGTGGTACTGGTATGGACAGTCATGGCTACACCTTC.

This clone was recorded once. The chain joins TRBV18 to TRBJ2-4; D assignment may be TRBD1 or TRBD2 (5 bases each). Germline CDR1 KGHSH, CDR2 LQKENI. The V end lost 3 bases, the J end lost 1 base, and 16 bases lay between the germline ends. CDR3 length equals 17 residues. The CDR3 loop reads CASSPTQGDWAKNIQYF. CDR3 nucleotides: TGTGCCAGCTCACCCACCCAGGGAGATTGGGCCAAAAACATTCAGTACTTC.

The V call is TRBV6-1, the J call TRBJ1-2; D may be TRBD1 (5 bases). The germline gives CDR1 MNHNS, CDR2 SASEGT. The CDR3 has 12 residues. Deletions cut 0 bases from V and 6 bases from J, with 5 bases between. CDR3: CASSEAGDGYTF. As DNA, the CDR3 is TGTGCCAGCAGTGAAGCAGGGGATGGCTACACCTTC.

This clone appeared once. This chain joins TRBV29-1 and TRBJ2-6, with D hard to call. The CDR3 is 13 residues long. Germline CDR1 SQVTM, CDR2 ANQGSEA. V lost 7 bases and J 0 bases, leaving 7 bases between the germline ends. This chain's CDR3 is CSAAVSGANVLTF. The DNA of the CDR3 is TGCAGCGCCGCCGTCTCTGGGGCCAACGTCCTGACTTTC.

The rearrangement links TRBV29-1 to TRBJ2-4; D is ambiguous. V was cut by 3 bases and J by 7 bases, with 22 bases left in between. The CDR3 is 16 residues long. Germline V gives CDR1 SQVTM, CDR2 ANQGSEA. CDR3 coding DNA: TGCAGCGTTGAGGGTGGGAAGAACCTAAACTATAACATTCAGTACTTC. It codes for CSVEGGKNLNYNIQYF.

The V and J genes are TRBV6-1 and TRBJ1-1, with 7 bases lining up with TRBD1. J lost 10 bases, V lost 2 bases, and 1 base had no gene match. CDR3 length: 11 residues. Germline V gene data show CDR1 as MNHNS and CDR2 as SASEGT. The CDR3 loop is CASSEHRGAFF. The CDR3 bases are TGTGCCAGCAGTGAACACAGGGGAGCTTTCTTT.

On this clone itself: The junction shows a germline mismatch at one end, possibly a read error. The rearrangement uses TRBV11-2 and TRBJ2-1; tentative D call: TRBD2 (5 bases). The length of the CDR3 is 16 residues. CDR1 is SGHAT, CDR2 FQNNGV, per germline. CDR3: CASTLWGGSSYNEQFF. The CDR3 DNA follows: TGTGCCAGCACCTTATGGGGTGGGAGTTCCTACAATGAGCAGTTCTTC.

This clone has more than one count but fewer than ten. V gene TRBV5-1 combines with J gene TRBJ1-1; 9 bases line up with TRBD1. Germline trimming cut 4 bases from V and 4 bases from J; bases unmatched to any gene: 8. The CDR3 runs to 15 residues. CDR1 is SGHRS and CDR2 is YFSETQ in the germline V gene. This CDR3 is CASSTGQGPSTEAFF. DNA for the CDR3: TGCGCCAGCAGCACGGGACAGGGTCCTAGCACTGAAGCTTTCTTT.

This chain uses TRBV5-4 with TRBJ1-6; TRBD1 matches at 9 bases. The V segment lost 4 bases and the J segment 6 bases; nucleotides outside the gene matches: 11. This CDR3 is built from 17 residues. Germline V gene lookup returns CDR1 SGHNT and CDR2 YYREEE (reference sequence). The CDR3 reads CASSVGPPGQGNSPLHF. The CDR3 DNA is TGTGCCAGCAGCGTGGGGCCCCCGGGACAGGGTAATTCACCCCTCCACTTT.

The sample holds many counts of this clone. The chain links TRBV5-6 to TRBJ1-5; possibly TRBD1 for D (6 bases). This CDR3 spans 14 amino acids. The V gene lost 3 bases and the J gene lost 3 bases, with 10 bases spanning the gap. CDR1 is SGHDT, CDR2 YYEEEE, per germline. CDR3 nucleotides: TGTGCCAGCAGCTCGACAGGTTCCAATCAGCCCCAGCATTTT. Protein product: CASSSTGSNQPQHF.

The chain has TRBV5-8 and TRBJ2-5; 10 nucleotides match TRBD2. Germline CDR1 SGHTS, CDR2 YDEGEE. The CDR3 contains 15 residues. V was clipped by 1 base and J by 4 bases; unmatched bases: 4. For the CDR3, the DNA is TGTGCCAGCAGCTTGCGGCTAGCGGGAGTAGAGACCCAGTACTTC. It is translated as CASSLRLAGVETQYF.

This clone has just one count. The chain has TRBV15 and TRBJ2-7; D is undetermined. CDR3 size: 16 residues. V was pared by 0 bases and J by 0 bases, with 12 bases between. Germline lookup yields CDR1 LNHNV and CDR2 YYDKDF (reference sequence). CDR3 sequence (DNA): TGTGCCACCAGCAGAGATCCGGGTACTATCTCCTACGAGCAGTACTTC. This encodes CATSRDPGTISYEQYF.

This chain connects TRBV29-1 to TRBJ2-3, with a tentative D call TRBD2 (6 bases). Per germline, CDR1 SQVTM and CDR2 ANQGSEA. The ends were cut back, 8 bases at V and 2 bases at J, with 11 bases in the middle. The CDR3 has 12 residues. The CDR3, as DNA: TGCAGCATCCGGACTACCACAGATACGCAGTATTTT. Its protein is CSIRTTTDTQYF.

This clone occurred once. The rearrangement links TRBV25-1 to TRBJ1-1, with D perhaps TRBD1 (6 bases). Germline CDR1 reads MGHDK; CDR2 reads SYGVNS. V lost 4 bases and J 5 bases, leaving 14 bases between the germline ends. This CDR3 has 14 amino acids. In DNA, the CDR3 is TGTGCCAGCAGTGTGGGGACACGGGGTACTGAAGCTTTCTTT. As protein: CASSVGTRGTEAFF.

This clone has just one count. V is TRBV6-1 and J is TRBJ1-1; TRBD1 is a possible D gene (6 bases). Trimming cost V 2 bases and J 7 bases, with 11 bases left between them. In germline, CDR1 is MNHNS, CDR2 SASEGT. The CDR3 is made up of 13 amino acids. CDR3 protein: CASSEYRGLEAFF. In DNA, the CDR3 is TGTGCCAGCAGTGAATACCGGGGGCTTGAAGCTTTCTTT.

In its sample, this clone was seen once. The J gene is TRBJ2-1, the V gene TRBV6-5; tentatively, D is TRBD1 or TRBD2 (5 bases each). Germline CDR1 MNHEY, CDR2 SVGAGI. This CDR3 comprises 15 residues. V was cut by 6 bases and J by 4 bases, with 16 bases left in between. The CDR3 protein is CASSRDPGLYNEQFF. The DNA of the CDR3 is TGTGCCAGCAGCCGGGACCCGGGCCTTTACAATGAGCAGTTCTTC.

This clone was seen only once. The V gene is TRBV11-3, the J gene TRBJ2-2; possibly TRBD2 for D (6 bases). CDR1 is SGHNT and CDR2 is YENEEA in the germline V gene. The CDR3 consists of 16 residues. V was pared by 5 bases and J by 0 bases, with 13 bases between. Written as DNA, the CDR3 is TGTGCCAGCAGCGGAGGGGCGGGACCGAACACCGGGGAGCTGTTTTTT. Translation gives CASSGGAGPNTGELFF.

This chain's CDR3 is CASTQPARTGGDEQYF. The CDR3 region has the DNA TGTGCCAGCACTCAACCAGCCCGGACAGGGGGCGACGAGCAGTACTTC. This chain uses TRBV7-9 with TRBJ2-7, with TRBD1 matching over 11 bases. With V trimmed by 7 bases and J by 5 bases, 13 bases remained unmatched. Per the germline V gene, CDR1 is SEHNR and CDR2 is FQNEAQ (reference sequence). The CDR3 spans 16 residues.

The J gene is TRBJ2-3, the V gene TRBV7-8; D gene uncertain. Germline V CDR1 and CDR2: SGHVS, FQNEAQ. V lost 7 bases to trimming and J lost 1 base, with 12 bases between them. The CDR3 spans 14 residues. This chain's CDR3 is CASIQTRGTDTQYF. The CDR3 DNA reads TGTGCCAGCATCCAGACCCGGGGCACAGATACGCAGTATTTT.

The CDR3 reads CASSVDRGVRETQYF. The CDR3 nucleotides are TGTGCCAGCAGCGTAGATCGGGGGGTAAGAGAGACCCAGTACTTC. The genes are TRBV9 and TRBJ2-5; 7 positions agree with TRBD2. The V gene's germline CDR1 is SGDLS and CDR2 YYNGEE. The trim removed 0 bases at V and 4 bases at J, leaving 6 bases unmatched. The CDR3 is made up of 15 amino acids.

The chain carries TRBV4-1 and TRBJ1-2; D is undetermined. V was pared by 3 bases and J by 1 base, with 6 bases between. The CDR3 covers 13 residues. Germline values: CDR1 MGHRA, CDR2 YSYEKL. DNA of the CDR3: TGCGCCAGCAGCCAGACACTTAACTATGGCTACACCTTC. This translates into CASSQTLNYGYTF.

This chain links TRBV5-4 with TRBJ2-2, with TRBD1 matching over 7 bases. Germline V gene sequence: CDR1 SGHNT, CDR2 YYREEE (reference sequence). The ends lost 1 base at V and 3 bases at J; junction bases unmatched: 3. This CDR3 has 15 residues. DNA of the CDR3: TGTGCCAGCAGCTTGCGCGACAGGGACACCGGGGAGCTGTTTTTT. Translation gives CASSLRDRDTGELFF.

V and J are TRBV7-9 and TRBJ2-5, with 15 bases matching TRBD2. Germline V gene sequence: CDR1 SEHNR, CDR2 FQNEAQ (reference sequence). J lost 5 bases, V lost 3 bases, and 10 bases had no gene match. This CDR3 spans 18 amino acids. CDR3 DNA sequence: TGTGCCAGCAGCTTGCCCTCCGGACTAGCGGGAGGGGGGGAGACCCAGTACTTC. Its protein product is CASSLPSGLAGGGETQYF.

The V gene is TRBV2, the J gene TRBJ2-7; tentative D call: TRBD2 (5 bases). Germline loops: CDR1 SNHLY, CDR2 FYNNEI. The V and J ends lost 3 bases and 4 bases respectively, with 10 bases between them. The CDR3 consists of 13 residues. The DNA for the CDR3 is TGTGCCAGCAGTGATCTAAGCGGATACGAGCAGTACTTC. Translated, it gives CASSDLSGYEQYF.

CDR3 loop: CASSTSTGTPHNEQFF. Here the CDR3 DNA reads TGTGCCAGCAGCACTTCTACCGGGACCCCACACAATGAGCAGTTCTTC. The rearrangement joins TRBV9 to TRBJ2-1; D may correspond to TRBD1 or TRBD2 (5 bases each). CDR3 length: 16 amino acids. CDR1 SGDLS and CDR2 YYNGEE come from the germline V gene. The ends were cut back, 4 bases at V and 5 bases at J, with 19 bases in the middle. Drawing the rest from reference TRBV9 and TRBJ2-1, the complete variable domain is DSGVTQTPKHLITATGQRVTLRCSPRSGDLSVYWYQQSLDQGLQFLIQYYNGEERAKGNILERFSAQQFPDLHSELNLSSLELGDSALYFCASSTSTGTPHNEQFFGPGTRLTVL.

The chain links TRBV7-8 to TRBJ2-1; unclear D gene. Germline V lookup: CDR1 SGHVS, CDR2 FQNEAQ. V gave up 6 bases and J gave up 0 bases, with 12 bases separating them. The CDR3 has 15 residues. The CDR3, as DNA: TGTGCCAGCAGAGTACGGGTGGGCTCCTACAATGAGCAGTTCTTC. It encodes CASRVRVGSYNEQFF.

The gene calls are TRBV3-1 (or the pseudogene TRBV3-2) and TRBJ2-7, with D possibly being TRBD2 (6 bases). CDR3 length equals 18 residues. From germline, CDR1 is LGHDT and CDR2 YNNKEL (reference sequence). V lost 4 bases to trimming and J lost 2 bases, with 24 bases between them. This CDR3 reads CASSPWVIRDSYTYEQYF. CDR3 DNA sequence: TGTGCCAGCAGCCCCTGGGTTATCCGGGACTCCTATACCTACGAGCAGTACTTC.